This TCR beta chain was sequenced for a study of shared clonotypes between healthy human individuals. The assay was immunoSEQ multiplex PCR, and TCRdb's table has in-frame clones only and misses some. The data hold some 1.1 million clones, with 60% to 80% observed a single time. Naive CD45RA+ and memory CD45RA-negative subsets were split from CD4+ cells. The V end was cut by 7 bases, the J end by 7 bases, with 10 bases between. This CDR3 contains 11 residues. Germline values: CDR1 LNHDA, CDR2 SQIVND (reference sequence). The chain couples TRBV19 to TRBJ1-1; D may be TRBD1 (5 bases). The sequence was collected from a man younger than 30 in good health. Some clones in this sample may be carry-over from other donors' samples. The sample comprised memory CD4+ T cells from PBMCs. Subset specified: CD45RA-negative fraction. The CDR3 spells CASKNRSEAFF. DNA for the CDR3: TGTGCCAGTAAGAACAGGAGTGAAGCTTTCTTT.